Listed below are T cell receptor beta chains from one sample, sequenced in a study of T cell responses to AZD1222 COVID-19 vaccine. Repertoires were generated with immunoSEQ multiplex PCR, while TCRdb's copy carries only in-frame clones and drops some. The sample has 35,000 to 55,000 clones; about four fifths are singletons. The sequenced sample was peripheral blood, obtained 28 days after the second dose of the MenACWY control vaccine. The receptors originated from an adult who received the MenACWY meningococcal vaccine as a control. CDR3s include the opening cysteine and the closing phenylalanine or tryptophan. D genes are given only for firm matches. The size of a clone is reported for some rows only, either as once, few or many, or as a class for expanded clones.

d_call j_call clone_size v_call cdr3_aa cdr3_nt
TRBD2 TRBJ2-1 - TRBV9 CASSVSSLAGRYNEQFF TGTGCCAGCAGCGTGAGTTCACTAGCGGGCCGCTACAATGAGCAGTTCTTC
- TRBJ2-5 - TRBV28 CASSFPGSPGAQYF TGTGCCAGCAGTTTTCCGGGGAGCCCCGGGGCCCAGTACTTC
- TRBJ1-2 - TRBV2 CASSLTLMTYGYTF TGTGCCAGCAGTCTCACCCTCATGACCTATGGCTACACCTTC
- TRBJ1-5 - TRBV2 CASSEGGSRRQPQHF TGTGCCAGCAGTGAAGGAGGGAGCCGACGGCAGCCCCAGCATTTT
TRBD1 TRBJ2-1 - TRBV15 CATSFRTGRDEQFF TGTGCCACCAGCTTCCGGACAGGGCGGGATGAGCAGTTCTTC
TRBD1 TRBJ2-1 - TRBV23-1 CASSKGANRNEQFF TGCGCCAGCAGTAAGGGGGCGAATCGGAATGAGCAGTTCTTC
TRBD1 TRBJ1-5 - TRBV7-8 CASSSQGGLSNQPQHF TGTGCCAGCAGCTCCCAAGGGGGCTTAAGCAATCAGCCCCAGCATTTT
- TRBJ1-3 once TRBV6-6 CASIGNGHTIYF TGTGCCAGCATCGGTAATGGACACACCATATATTTT
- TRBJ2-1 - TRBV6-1 CASSDGYSYNEQFF TGTGCCAGCAGTGACGGGTACTCGTACAATGAGCAGTTCTTC
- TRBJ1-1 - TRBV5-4 CASSLGAVAEAFF TGTGCCAGCAGCTTGGGGGCAGTAGCTGAAGCTTTCTTT
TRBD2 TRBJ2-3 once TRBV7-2 CASSLGTSGRVTDTQYF TGTGCCAGCAGCTTAGGTACTAGCGGGAGAGTGACAGATACGCAGTATTTT
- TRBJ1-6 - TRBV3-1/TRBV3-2 CASSQDRRGRNSPLHF TGTGCCAGCAGCCAAGATCGGAGGGGACGTAATTCACCCCTCCACTTT
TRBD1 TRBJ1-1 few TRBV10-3 CAISVGTGGKYTEAFF TGTGCCATCAGTGTTGGGACAGGGGGAAAGTACACTGAAGCTTTCTTT
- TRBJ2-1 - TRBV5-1 CASSGISYNEQFF TGCGCCAGCAGTGGGATATCCTACAATGAGCAGTTCTTC
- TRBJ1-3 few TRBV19 CARKRTGKGNTIYF TGTGCCAGGAAAAGAACAGGGAAAGGAAACACCATATATTTT
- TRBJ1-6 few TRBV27 CASTPEGSSYNSPLHF TGTGCCAGCACCCCAGAAGGGAGCTCCTATAATTCACCCCTCCACTTT
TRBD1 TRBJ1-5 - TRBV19 CASSRGGSFSNQPQHF TGTGCCAGTAGTAGAGGGGGCAGCTTTAGCAATCAGCCCCAGCATTTT
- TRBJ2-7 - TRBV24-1 CATSWGSDNEQYF TGTGCCACCAGTTGGGGTTCCGACAACGAGCAGTACTTC
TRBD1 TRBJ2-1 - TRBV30 CAWSDTGDNEQFF TGTGCCTGGAGCGATACAGGGGACAATGAGCAGTTCTTC
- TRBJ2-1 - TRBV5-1 CASSLGPNEQFF TGCGCCAGCAGCCTGGGACCAAATGAGCAGTTCTTC
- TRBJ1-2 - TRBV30 CAYTDTLYGYTF TGTGCCTACACGGACACCCTCTATGGCTACACCTTC
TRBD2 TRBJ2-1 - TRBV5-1 CASSLAKRGGQYNEQFF TGCGCCAGCAGCTTGGCCAAGCGGGGGGGCCAATACAATGAGCAGTTCTTC
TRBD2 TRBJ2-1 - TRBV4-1 CASSQGVLRRERGNEQFF TGCGCCAGCAGCCAAGGTGTCCTCCGGCGGGAGAGAGGCAATGAGCAGTTCTTC
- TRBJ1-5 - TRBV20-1 CSASGSWSQPQHF TGCAGTGCTAGTGGCAGTTGGAGTCAGCCCCAGCATTTT
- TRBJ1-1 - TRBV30 CAWSKWRGTEAFF TGTGCCTGGAGTAAATGGCGGGGGACTGAAGCTTTCTTT
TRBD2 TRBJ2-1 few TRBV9 CASSPGGGPSSYNEQFF TGTGCCAGCAGCCCGGGAGGGGGACCCAGCTCCTACAATGAGCAGTTCTTC
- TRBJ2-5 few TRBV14 CASSQAETQYF TGTGCCAGCAGCCAAGCGGAGACCCAGTACTTC
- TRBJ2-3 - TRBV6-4 CASSDYAGSTDTQYF TGTGCCAGCAGTGATTATGCGGGGAGCACAGATACGCAGTATTTT
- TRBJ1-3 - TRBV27 CASSQYTVGDTIYF TGTGCCAGCAGCCAATATACAGTAGGGGACACCATATATTTT
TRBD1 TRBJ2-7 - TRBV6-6 CASSLSLRDRGNEQYF TGTGCCAGCAGTCTATCCCTCCGGGACAGAGGGAACGAGCAGTACTTC
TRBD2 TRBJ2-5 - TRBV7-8 CASSLAASGRVKTQYF TGTGCCAGCAGCTTAGCGGCTAGCGGGAGGGTCAAGACCCAGTACTTC
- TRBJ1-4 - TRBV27 CASSLKGRGGKLFF TGTGCCAGCAGTTTAAAGGGTAGGGGGGGAAAACTGTTTTTT
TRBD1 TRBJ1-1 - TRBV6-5 CASSSRGRGTEAFF TGTGCCAGCAGTTCGAGGGGGCGCGGCACTGAAGCTTTCTTT
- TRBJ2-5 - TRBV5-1 CASSLQETQYF TGCGCCAGCAGCTTACAAGAGACCCAGTACTTC
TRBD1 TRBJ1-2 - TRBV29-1 CSDLGQGSDGYTF TGCAGCGACCTAGGACAGGGGAGTGATGGCTACACCTTC
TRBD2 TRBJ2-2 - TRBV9 CASTGTIIGELFF TGTGCCAGCACCGGGACTATAATCGGGGAGCTGTTTTTT
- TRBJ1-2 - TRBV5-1 CASSRDKEYGYTF TGCGCCAGCAGCCGGGACAAAGAATATGGCTACACCTTC
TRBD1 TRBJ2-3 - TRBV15 CATSPLQGQGVEDTQYF TGTGCCACCAGCCCACTTCAGGGACAGGGAGTTGAAGATACGCAGTATTTT
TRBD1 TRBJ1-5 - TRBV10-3 CAIGEDRVQPQHF TGTGCCATCGGGGAAGACAGGGTTCAGCCCCAGCATTTT
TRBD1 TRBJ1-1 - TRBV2 CASRIRTGGEMNAFF TGTGCCAGCAGGATTCGGACAGGGGGCGAAATGAATGCTTTCTTT
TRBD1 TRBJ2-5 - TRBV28 CASRPRTGGVKTQYF TGTGCCAGCAGACCCAGGACAGGGGGGGTCAAGACCCAGTACTTC
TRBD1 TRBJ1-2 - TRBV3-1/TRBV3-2 CASSQTRTGNYGYTF TGTGCCAGCAGCCAAACCCGGACAGGGAACTATGGCTACACCTTC
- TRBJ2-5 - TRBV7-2 CASSPPGPQETQYF TGTGCCAGCAGCCCGCCGGGACCCCAAGAGACCCAGTACTTC
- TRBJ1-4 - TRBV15 CATSRKNEKLFF TGTGCCACCAGCCGAAAGAATGAAAAACTGTTTTTT
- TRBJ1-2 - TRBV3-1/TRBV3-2 CASSQQGLDGYTF TGTGCCAGCAGCCAACAGGGTTTAGATGGCTACACCTTC
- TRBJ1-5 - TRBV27 CASKQSVGNQPQHF TGTGCCAGCAAGCAAAGTGTTGGCAATCAGCCCCAGCATTTT
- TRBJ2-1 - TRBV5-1 CASSLVGLNEQFF TGCGCCAGCAGCTTGGTCGGTCTAAATGAGCAGTTCTTC
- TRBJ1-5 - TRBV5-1 CASSMDGQLNQPQHF TGCGCCAGCAGCATGGACGGGCAGCTTAATCAGCCCCAGCATTTT
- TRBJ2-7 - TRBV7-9 CASSLDLTSYEQYF TGTGCCAGCAGCTTAGACCTAACTAGCTACGAGCAGTACTTC
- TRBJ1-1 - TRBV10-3 CAISESAGYTLNTEAFF TGTGCCATCAGTGAGTCTGCAGGGTACACGCTGAACACTGAAGCTTTCTTT
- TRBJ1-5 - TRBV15 CATSRQGNSNQPQHF TGTGCCACCAGCAGACAGGGGAATAGCAATCAGCCCCAGCATTTT
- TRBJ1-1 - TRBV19 CASSSRELNTEAFF TGTGCCAGTAGTTCGCGGGAACTGAACACTGAAGCTTTCTTT
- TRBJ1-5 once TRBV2 CASKQSNQPQHF TGTGCCAGCAAACAGAGTAATCAGCCCCAGCATTTT